What follows are 30 T cell receptor beta chains derived from one specimen sequenced in a study of OX40 agonist ivuxolimab in advanced cancers. Here immunoSEQ multiplex PCR was the method, and the copy in TCRdb shows in-frame clones only, minus some. Altogether under 20,000 clones are present, about two thirds being singletons, with the ten largest covering nearly 25%. This specimen consisted of CD4+ or CD8+ T cells sorted from blood, obtained in a trial of the OX40 agonist ivuxolimab. These receptors came from an adult with an advanced solid tumor such as melanoma, head and neck, liver or kidney cancer.

The rearrangement joins TRBV4-1 to TRBJ2-5, with 9 bases matching TRBD1. With 4 bases clipped from V and 4 bases from J, the junction kept 16 bases outside the gene matches. The CDR3 is made up of 18 amino acids. Germline V CDR1 and CDR2: MGHRA, YSYEKL. DNA of the CDR3: TGCGCCAGCAGCCCTCTCGGAGAGGGACAGGGAAGCTCAGAGACCCAGTACTTC. Its translation: CASSPLGEGQGSSETQYF.

There are a few counts of this clone. The rearrangement joins TRBV2 to TRBJ1-2; D not certain. Trimming shortened V by 7 bases and J by 8 bases, and 14 bases separated the two germline ends. CDR1 is SNHLY and CDR2 is FYNNEI in the germline V gene. CDR3 length: 12 amino acids. CDR3 nucleotide sequence: TGTGCCAGCATGAGTGTGCGGGGAGGCTACACCTTC. This translates into CASMSVRGGYTF.

This clone is labeled as medium-sized. This sample also contains other DNA sequences that code for the same CDR3. The rearrangement joins TRBV18 to TRBJ2-2; no firm D call. The length of the CDR3 is 12 residues. V lost 3 bases and J lost 6, with 5 bases in between. Germline V gene data show CDR1 as KGHSH and CDR2 as LQKENI. The CDR3 region has the DNA TGTGCCAGCTCACCGGGTGCCGGGGAGCTGTTTTTT. It translates to CASSPGAGELFF.

This clone was counted only a few times. This chain joins TRBV4-2 and TRBJ2-5; D gene ambiguous. V was cut by 1 base and J by 5 bases, with 14 bases left in between. The V gene's germline CDR1 is LGHNA and CDR2 YNFKEQ. The length of the CDR3 is 15 residues. In DNA, the CDR3 is TGTGCCAGCAGCCAAGCTCAATCGGCGACCGAGACCCAGTACTTC. This sequence encodes CASSQAQSATETQYF.

V gene TRBV9 combines with J gene TRBJ2-7; 11 nucleotides line up with TRBD1. This CDR3 spans 15 amino acids. V shed 4 bases, J shed 3 bases, and the junction held 6 bases outside the gene matches. Looked up from germline, CDR1 is SGDLS and CDR2 is YYNGEE. CDR3 region: CASSQAGTGGYEQYF. CDR3 in DNA: TGTGCCAGCAGCCAAGCCGGGACAGGGGGCTACGAGCAGTACTTC.

This rearrangement joins TRBV9 to TRBJ1-6; possibly TRBD1 for D (6 bases). V was trimmed by 3 bases and J by 7 bases, leaving 14 bases between them. This CDR3 spans 15 amino acids. Germline V lookup: CDR1 SGDLS, CDR2 YYNGEE. The CDR3 sequence: CASSDQQGSNSPLHF. For the CDR3, the DNA is TGTGCCAGCAGCGACCAACAGGGATCCAATTCACCCCTCCACTTT.

This clone has a single count. The chain links TRBV4-1 to TRBJ1-5; 8 nucleotides match TRBD1. The germline V gene has CDR1 MGHRA and CDR2 YSYEKL. After removal of 4 bases from V and 0 bases from J, the junction contained 2 bases not matched to a gene. CDR3 length: 15 amino acids. CDR3 DNA sequence: TGCGCCAGCAGCCCGGGACAGGCTAGCAATCAGCCCCAGCATTTT. It codes for CASSPGQASNQPQHF.

The rearrangement uses TRBV9 and TRBJ1-2; unclear D gene. Trimming cost V 3 bases and J 5 bases, with 8 bases left between them. The germline CDR1 and CDR2 sequences are SGDLS and YYNGEE. CDR3 size: 12 residues. The CDR3: CASSDFRYGYTF. In nucleotides, the CDR3 is TGTGCCAGCAGCGACTTCAGGTATGGCTACACCTTC.

The chain is built from TRBV7-9 and TRBJ2-1, with D hard to call. CDR3 length: 13 residues. Per germline, CDR1 SEHNR and CDR2 FQNEAQ (reference sequence). V was clipped by 1 base and J by 5 bases, with 6 bases between them. The CDR3 loop is CASSLGPNNEQFF. CDR3 DNA: TGTGCCAGCAGCTTAGGACCGAACAATGAGCAGTTCTTC.

The chain is built from TRBV14 and TRBJ2-3; D not certain. Trimming pared 4 bases from V and 2 bases from J, leaving 7 bases between. This CDR3 spans 13 amino acids. CDR1 is SGHDN and CDR2 is FVKESK in the germline V gene. The CDR3 sequence is CASSREFTDTQYF. The CDR3 DNA reads TGTGCCAGCAGCCGGGAATTCACAGATACGCAGTATTTT.

The chain has TRBV7-9 and TRBJ1-5; D possibly corresponds to TRBD1 (5 bases). There are 15 residues in the CDR3. CDR1 and CDR2 (germline): SEHNR, FQNEAQ (reference sequence). Trimming stripped 5 bases from V and 0 bases from J, with 11 bases between. This chain's CDR3 is CASSGTANSNQPQHF. Here the CDR3 DNA reads TGTGCCAGCAGCGGGACGGCAAATAGCAATCAGCCCCAGCATTTT.

This clone showed up just once. The chain joins TRBV14 to TRBJ2-3, with D maybe TRBD1 (5 bases). Deletions cut 3 bases from V and 7 bases from J, with 14 bases between. The CDR3 covers 14 residues. The germline V gene has CDR1 SGHDN and CDR2 FVKESK. The CDR3 spells CASSQGQVVNTQYF. The CDR3 region has the DNA TGTGCCAGCAGCCAGGGGCAGGTAGTAAATACGCAGTATTTT.

V and J are TRBV10-2 and TRBJ2-3; possible D gene TRBD2, 5 bases. CDR3 length: 15 amino acids. The germline V and J ends were trimmed by 2 bases and 2 bases, with 11 bases remaining between them. CDR1 WSHSY and CDR2 SAAADI come from the germline V gene. In DNA form, the CDR3 reads TGCGCCAGCAGTGAGCTAGCCGTTCACACAGATACGCAGTATTTT. It is translated as CASSELAVHTDTQYF.

The chain carries TRBV9 and TRBJ2-5; D call uncertain. The V gene lost 3 bases and the J gene lost 5 bases, with 11 bases spanning the gap. The CDR3 runs 13 residues. In germline, CDR1 is SGDLS, CDR2 YYNGEE. CDR3 DNA: TGTGCCAGCAGCGGACCGTCCGACGAGACCCAGTACTTC. This translates into CASSGPSDETQYF.

At least ten counts were recorded for this clone. The CDR3 DNA reads as TGTGCCAGCAGTGATATTGGGGAGACTTATGGCTACACCTTC. This gives the protein CASSDIGETYGYTF. The chain combines TRBV25-1 with TRBJ1-2; D remains ambiguous. The CDR3 consists of 14 residues. Per the germline V gene, CDR1 is MGHDK and CDR2 is SYGVNS. Trimming removed 3 bases at V and 5 bases at J, with 13 bases between.

By proportion, this clone is medium-sized. This chain links TRBV19 with TRBJ1-2, with TRBD1 matching 7 bases. There are 14 residues in the CDR3. Germline lookup yields CDR1 LNHDA and CDR2 SQIVND (reference sequence). Trimming took 5 bases from V and 4 from J; bases not matched to a gene: 7. CDR3 loop: CASSPPDRSYGYTF. In DNA form, the CDR3 reads TGTGCCAGTAGTCCTCCGGACAGGAGCTATGGCTACACCTTC.

The rearrangement joins TRBV11-3 to TRBJ2-2; TRBD1 or TRBD2 may be the D gene (5 bases each). CDR3 size: 16 residues. The germline V gene encodes CDR1 SGHNT and CDR2 YENEEA. V lost 2 bases and J lost 3, with 13 bases in between. In nucleotides, the CDR3 is TGTGCCAGCAGCTTAATCGTAGGGACGGACACCGGGGAGCTGTTTTTT. It codes for CASSLIVGTDTGELFF.

This clone was seen a few times. The chain employs TRBV5-1 and TRBJ2-2; D remains unclear. V lost 5 bases and J lost 5, with 13 bases in between. There are 14 residues in the CDR3. From germline, CDR1 is SGHRS and CDR2 YFSETQ. The CDR3 bases are TGCGCCAGCAGTGTGGCAACGTATACCGGGGAGCTGTTTTTT. This translates into CASSVATYTGELFF.

This chain joins TRBV28 and TRBJ2-7, with D possibly called TRBD1 or TRBD2 (5 bases each). Germline V CDR1 and CDR2: MDHEN, SYDVKM. Deletions cut 2 bases from V and 1 base from J, with 15 bases between. CDR3 length: 16 residues. The CDR3 sequence: CASSLAPGAVSYEQYF. The CDR3 nucleotides are TGTGCCAGCAGTTTAGCCCCCGGGGCTGTATCCTACGAGCAGTACTTC.

This clone was found once. The V gene is TRBV6-1, the J gene TRBJ2-1, with no clear D. There are 14 residues in the CDR3. Deletions cut 6 bases from V and 7 bases from J, with 16 bases between. Looked up from germline, CDR1 is MNHNS and CDR2 is SASEGT. The CDR3 region has the DNA TGTGCCAGCAGCCTCCAGATACTTCGAAATGAGCAGTTCTTC. This gives the protein CASSLQILRNEQFF.

The genes are TRBV9 and TRBJ2-2, with 12 bases that match TRBD1. The CDR3 extends over 13 amino acids. The germline V gene encodes CDR1 SGDLS and CDR2 YYNGEE. The CDR3 DNA is TGTGCTGGGGGACAGGGGGCCTCCGGGGAGCTGTTTTTT. Translating it yields CAGGQGASGELFF.

This clone was seen just once. As DNA, the CDR3 is TGTGCCAGCAGCCGGGACGGTAATTCACCCCTCCACTTT. It codes for CASSRDGNSPLHF. The chain has TRBV11-3 and TRBJ1-6; D perhaps matches TRBD1 (5 bases). Germline V gene sequence: CDR1 SGHNT, CDR2 YENEEA. The CDR3 is 13 residues long. The V end was cut by 5 bases, the J end by 6 bases, with 8 bases between.

This chain connects TRBV10-3 to TRBJ1-3, with 7 nucleotides matching TRBD1. The CDR3 sequence is 16 residues long. Germline V gene data show CDR1 as ENHRY and CDR2 as SYGVKD. J lost 0 bases, V lost 3 bases, and 5 bases had no gene match. DNA of the CDR3: TGTGCCATCAGTGACCCGACAGGGCACTCTGGAAACACCATATATTTT. Its protein is CAISDPTGHSGNTIYF.

The chain links TRBV9 to TRBJ2-1; the D call may be TRBD1 or TRBD2 (6 bases each). V dropped 1 base and J dropped 7 bases, with 12 bases sitting between them. The CDR3 is made up of 14 amino acids. Per the germline V gene, CDR1 is SGDLS and CDR2 is YYNGEE. The chain's CDR3 is CASSVQGRTNEQFF. The CDR3 DNA reads as TGTGCCAGCAGCGTACAGGGGAGGACGAATGAGCAGTTCTTC.

This chain links TRBV6-5 with TRBJ2-7; D gene unclear. CDR3 length: 13 residues. V lost 0 bases and J 4 bases, leaving 7 bases between the germline ends. In germline, CDR1 is MNHEY, CDR2 SVGAGI. The CDR3 sequence is CASSYSSLYEQYF. CDR3 sequence (DNA): TGTGCCAGCAGTTACTCCTCCCTATACGAGCAGTACTTC.

This clone has more than one count but fewer than ten. This chain joins TRBV11-2 and TRBJ2-7; tentative D call: TRBD1 (5 bases). The CDR3 totals 15 residues. Germline CDR1 is SGHAT and CDR2 is FQNNGV. V lost 5 bases to trimming and J lost 5 bases, with 19 bases between them. CDR3 DNA: TGTGCCAGCAGCGCGGACATTTCGGCTCCACACGAGCAGTACTTC. It translates to CASSADISAPHEQYF.

This clone was observed once. V and J are TRBV29-1 and TRBJ2-7, with 10 bases aligning to TRBD2. The germline CDR1 and CDR2 sequences are SQVTM and ANQGSEA. The CDR3 has 14 amino acids. Losses at the gene ends were 6 bases for V and 2 bases for J; bases not matched to a gene: 7. The CDR3 DNA reads as TGCAGCGTCGAACTAGCGGGGAACCCCTACGAGCAGTACTTC. Translating gives CSVELAGNPYEQYF.

For this clone: The sample holds other DNA sequences that translate to the same CDR3. This chain connects TRBV9 to TRBJ2-1, with a possible D match to TRBD2 (7 bases). V lost 1 base and J lost 9, with 20 bases in between. The CDR3 consists of 16 residues. The germline V gene has CDR1 SGDLS and CDR2 YYNGEE. CDR3 DNA: TGTGCCAGCAGCGTACGGGAGGACAGACCCTCTCCTGAGCAGTTCTTC. Translating it yields CASSVREDRPSPEQFF.

This chain links TRBV30 with TRBJ1-3, with D hard to call. The V end lost 5 bases, the J end lost 0 bases, and 11 bases lay between the germline ends. CDR1 is GTSNPN, CDR2 SVGIG, per germline (reference sequence). The CDR3 is 14 residues long. CDR3 protein: CAWVSISSGNTIYF. DNA of the CDR3: TGTGCCTGGGTATCGATTAGCTCTGGAAACACCATATATTTT.

The rearrangement links TRBV9 to TRBJ2-5; D is possibly TRBD1 (5 bases). The CDR3 totals 11 residues. The ends were cut back, 5 bases at V and 10 bases at J, with 12 bases in the middle. The germline gives CDR1 SGDLS, CDR2 YYNGEE. For the CDR3, the DNA is TGTGCCAGCAGTCCTGGCAGGGTCCAGTACTTC. Its protein is CASSPGRVQYF. The variable domain in full, with the rest retrieved from reference TRBV9 and TRBJ2-5, is DSGVTQTPKHLITATGQRVTLRCSPRSGDLSVYWYQQSLDQGLQFLIQYYNGEERAKGNILERFSAQQFPDLHSELNLSSLELGDSALYFCASSPGRVQYFGPGTRLLVL.